This T cell receptor (beta chain) emerged from a study of Tregs in tolerant kidney transplant recipients. Study details: Related graft donors supplied nonmyeloablative bone marrow transplants, and mixed chimerism was transient.

Unstimulated Tregs (CD4+CD25+CD127-) and CD4+CD25- non-Tregs were sorted from PBMCs. Concerning this clone itself: Its antigen remains unknown. One end of the junction fails to match germline, which may point to a read error.

Here immunoSEQ multiplex PCR was the method, and the copy in TCRdb shows in-frame clones only, minus some. This sample yields about 110,000 clones, of which around 90% are seen a single time; 0.34% belongs to the top ten. Germline CDR1 reads SNHLY; CDR2 reads FYNNEI. The CDR3 covers 17 residues. Study-wide findings and caveats: Biological reproducibility was not directly addressed, but technical replication error appeared minimal. Antigen-driven expansion was suggested because donor-specific Tregs expanded more than all Tregs in tolerant patients.

This sequence joins TRBV2 and TRBJ2-3; 10 bases map to TRBD1. The sequencing here drew on CD4+ T cells from blood, taken before the transplant. This clonotype originated in a human donor who received a combined kidney and bone marrow transplant. The CDR3 loop reads CASSQASGQGWTDTQYF. The CDR3 DNA follows: TGTGCCAGCAGTCAAGCTTCGGGACAGGGGTGGACAGATACGCAGTATTTT. Looking up the rest from reference TRBV2 and TRBJ2-3 gives the full variable domain: EPEVTQTPSHQVTQMGQEVILRCVPISNHLYFYWYRQILGQKVEFLVSFYNNEISEKSEIFDDQFSVERPDGSNFTLKIRSTKLEDSAMYFCASSQASGQGWTDTQYFGPGTRLTVL.